The present entry profiles one T cell receptor beta chain with its context. This clone was found many times. Its recognized antigen is unknown. No qualities accompany the bases; no much larger clone lies one base away. This specimen's treatment or condition label, per the study, means: 19 received Ad26.COV2.S at low or high dose, single or two shots; roughly 5 received placebo; per-sample allocation not given. Repertoires of vaccine and placebo recipients were sequenced from samples taken on day 63 after the first injection. Between 29 July and 7 August 2020, Cohort 1b enrolled approximately 26 adults aged 18-55 years at one site in Boston, USA. Ad26.COV2.S was a replication-incompetent adenovirus type 26 vector expressing a prefusion-stabilized SARS-CoV-2 spike protein from the original Wuhan strain. These data are taken from a study of Ad26.COV2.S vaccination and SARS-CoV-2 variants (dated by TCRdb to 2020 to 2023). A note on the overall study: Vaccine-arm donors were drawn from COV1001, a multicentre, randomized, double-blind, placebo-controlled phase I-IIa trial of Ad26.COV2.S in healthy adults. Ad26.COV2.S was given intramuscularly at 5x10^10 or 1x10^11 viral particles, as a single shot or as two shots 56 days apart. Sequencing of the TCRbeta repertoire served to evaluate the specificity and breadth of SARS-CoV-2-reactive T cell receptors following Ad26.COV2.S vaccination. A total of approximately 30 samples were included in the TCR-sequenced set, comprising around 19 Ad26.COV2.S vaccine recipients, 5 placebo recipients and 8 SARS-CoV-2 convalescent individuals. Participants in the trial were split at random into five groups of five each, receiving low-dose or high-dose Ad26.COV2.S once or twice, or else placebo on both occasions. Investigators did not know the trial group allocation while performing experiments and assessing outcomes.

The paper as a whole reports these results and caveats: Vaccine and placebo recipients had comparable non-spike TCR breadth, which fits with the vaccine containing only spike. Higher spike-specific TCR breadth was observed in Ad26.COV2.S recipients than in placebo recipients (P = 0.0014). After vaccination, spike-specific CD8+ and CD4+ T cell responses were reported to show substantial breadth. The authors noted that the TCR breadth and depth analyses may have underestimated total T cell responses. The study lacked the statistical power to compare responses across vaccine doses or regimens.

V loses 5 bases at its end and J loses 4 bases; junction bases beyond the gene matches: 5. From its cysteine to its phenylalanine, the CDR3 spans 14 amino acids. The DNA shown is the 42-base CDR3, in frame from base 1. CDR1 and CDR2 were assigned from the germline V gene as SGHAT and FQNNGV. TCRbeta CDR3 regions were sequenced with the immunoSEQ Assay. After extraction, genomic DNA underwent amplification by bias-controlled multiplex PCR, followed by high-throughput sequencing. The study's processing was this. To quantify the absolute abundance of every unique TCRbeta CDR3 region, sequences were collapsed and filtered. T cell fraction was estimated by normalization of TCRbeta template counts to usable DNA, with usable DNA being measured through amplification of reference genes present in all nucleated cells. Repertoire TCRs were annotated as SARS-CoV-2-specific when V gene, CDR3 amino acid sequence and J gene were exactly matched to a known reactive TCR set. MIRA supplied the reference SARS-CoV-2 TCR set, which was filtered for enrichment in COVID-19-positive ImmuneCODE repertoires so that public or cross-reactive TCRs were removed. Drawing on the MIRA antigens, annotated TCRs were analysed further at the level of specific ORF or position within ORF. Breadth was defined as annotated unique rearrangements over total unique productive rearrangements; depth was the summed frequency of those rearrangements. Two-sided Wilcoxon rank-sum tests were used to compare TCR breadth between groups. The immuneACCESS repertoire file appears here via TCRdb, limited to in-frame rearrangements. These files lack a portion of the clones; in checked studies, under half of the deficit traces to unresolved V genes, and the cause of the others is not known. The V and J calls and clone size come from that table; D and trimming were worked out from the DNA. Present in this sample are roughly 300,000 clones, around 88% of which were seen just once. Of the sample, approximately 5% is held by the ten largest clones.

This receptor was taken from a person aged 18-60 years who received the Ad26.COV2.S COVID-19 vaccine or a placebo. The chain is made from TRBV11-2 and TRBJ2-4, and 7 junctional nucleotides match TRBD1. Material: peripheral blood, obtained in a trial of Ad26.COV2.S vaccine versus placebo. At the DNA level, the sequence is TGTGCCAGCAGCCCCAGGGGGAGTAAAAACATTCAGTACTTC. Its product reads: CASSPRGSKNIQYF.